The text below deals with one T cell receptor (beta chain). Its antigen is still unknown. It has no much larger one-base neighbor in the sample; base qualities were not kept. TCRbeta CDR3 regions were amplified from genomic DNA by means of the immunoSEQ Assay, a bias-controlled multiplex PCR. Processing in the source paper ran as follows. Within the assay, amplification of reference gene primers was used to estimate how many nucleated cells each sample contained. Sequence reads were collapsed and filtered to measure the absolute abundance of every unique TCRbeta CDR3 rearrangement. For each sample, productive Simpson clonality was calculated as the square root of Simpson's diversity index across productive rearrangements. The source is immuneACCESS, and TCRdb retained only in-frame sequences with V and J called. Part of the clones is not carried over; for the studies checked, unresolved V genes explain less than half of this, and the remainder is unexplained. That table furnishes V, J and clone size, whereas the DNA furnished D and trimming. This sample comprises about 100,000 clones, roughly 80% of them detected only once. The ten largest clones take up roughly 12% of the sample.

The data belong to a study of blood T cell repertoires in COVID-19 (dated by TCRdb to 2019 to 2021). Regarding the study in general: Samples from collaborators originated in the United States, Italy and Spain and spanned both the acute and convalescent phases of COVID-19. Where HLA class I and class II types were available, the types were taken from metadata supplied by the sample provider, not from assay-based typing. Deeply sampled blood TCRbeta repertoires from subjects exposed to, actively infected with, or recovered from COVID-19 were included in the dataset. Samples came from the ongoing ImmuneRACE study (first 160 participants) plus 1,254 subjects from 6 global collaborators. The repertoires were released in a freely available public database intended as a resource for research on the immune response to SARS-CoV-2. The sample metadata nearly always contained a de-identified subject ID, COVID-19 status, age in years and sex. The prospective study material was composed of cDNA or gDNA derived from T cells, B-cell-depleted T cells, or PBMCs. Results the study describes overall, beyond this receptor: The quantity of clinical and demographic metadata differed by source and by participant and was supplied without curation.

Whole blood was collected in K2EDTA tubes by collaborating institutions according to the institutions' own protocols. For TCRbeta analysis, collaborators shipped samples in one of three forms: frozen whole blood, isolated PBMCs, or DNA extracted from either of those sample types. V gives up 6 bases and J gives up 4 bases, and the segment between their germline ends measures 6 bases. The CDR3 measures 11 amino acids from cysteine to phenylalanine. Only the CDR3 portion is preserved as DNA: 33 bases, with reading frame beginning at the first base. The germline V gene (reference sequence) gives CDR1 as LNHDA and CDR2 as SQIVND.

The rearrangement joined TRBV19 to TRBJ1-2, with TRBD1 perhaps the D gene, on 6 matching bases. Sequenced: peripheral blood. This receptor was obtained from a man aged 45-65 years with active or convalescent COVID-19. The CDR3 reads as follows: CASRQGYGYTF. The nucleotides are TGTGCCAGTAGACAGGGCTATGGCTACACCTTC.